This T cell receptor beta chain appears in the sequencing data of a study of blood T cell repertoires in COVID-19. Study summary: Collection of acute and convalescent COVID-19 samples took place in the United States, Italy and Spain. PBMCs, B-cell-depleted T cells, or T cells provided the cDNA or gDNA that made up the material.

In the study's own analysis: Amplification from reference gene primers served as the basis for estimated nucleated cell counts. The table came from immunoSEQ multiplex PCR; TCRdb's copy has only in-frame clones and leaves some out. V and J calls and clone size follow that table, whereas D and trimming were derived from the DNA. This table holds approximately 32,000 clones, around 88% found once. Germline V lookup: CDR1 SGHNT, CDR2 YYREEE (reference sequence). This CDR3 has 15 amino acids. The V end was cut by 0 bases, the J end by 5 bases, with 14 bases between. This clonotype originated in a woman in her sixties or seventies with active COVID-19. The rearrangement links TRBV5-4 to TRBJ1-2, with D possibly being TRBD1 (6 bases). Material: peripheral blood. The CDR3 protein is CASSLGTEAGYGYTF. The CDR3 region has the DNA TGTGCCAGCAGCTTGGGGACAGAAGCAGGATATGGCTACACCTTC.